What follows are 14 T cell receptor beta chains derived from one specimen sequenced in a study of cytomegalovirus exposure and HLA in healthy donors. The repertoire was sequenced with immunoSEQ multiplex PCR; TCRdb's copy has only in-frame clones and lacks some. The sample holds fewer than 120,000 clones, roughly 90% seen once. The material sequenced was PBMCs. These receptors came from a woman aged 25 to 39 in good health and CMV-seropositive.

This chain links TRBV11-1 with TRBJ2-2; 12 positions match TRBD2. CDR1 SGHAT and CDR2 FQDESV come from the germline V gene (reference sequence). CDR3 length equals 17 residues. V gave up 4 bases and J gave up 0 bases; unmatched junction bases: 3. The CDR3: CASSSRTSGANTGELFF. The CDR3 nucleotides are TGTGCCAGCAGCTCTAGGACTAGCGGGGCGAACACCGGGGAGCTGTTTTTT.

This chain uses TRBV5-1 with TRBJ2-5, with TRBD1 matching 11 bases. V gave up 2 bases and J gave up 5 bases; unmatched junction bases: 5. CDR1 SGHRS and CDR2 YFSETQ come from the germline V gene. The CDR3 spans 15 residues. The CDR3 here is CASSFGTGGRETQYF. CDR3 nucleotide sequence: TGCGCCAGCAGCTTCGGGACAGGGGGTCGGGAGACCCAGTACTTC.

The chain couples TRBV7-6 to TRBJ1-3; no firm D call. Germline CDR1 SGHVS, CDR2 FNYEAQ. The CDR3 contains 15 residues. V dropped 0 bases and J dropped 3 bases, with 9 bases sitting between them. The CDR3 protein is CASSLAGSGGNTIYF. The CDR3 DNA reads as TGTGCCAGCAGCTTAGCCGGTAGCGGTGGAAACACCATATATTTT. Complete variable domain (other parts from reference TRBV7-6 and TRBJ1-3): GAGVSQSPRYKVTKRGQDVALRCDPISGHVSLYWYRQALGQGPEFLTYFNYEAQQDKSGLPNDRFSAERPEGSISTLTIQRTEQRDSAMYRCASSLAGSGGNTIYFGEGSWLTVV.

The V call is TRBV10-2, the J call TRBJ1-1; possibly TRBD1 for D (5 bases). V was pared by 6 bases and J by 6 bases, with 14 bases between. This CDR3 is 13 amino acids long. From germline, CDR1 is WSHSY and CDR2 SAAADI. The CDR3 DNA is TGCGCCAGCAGCAGACAGCGAAACGCTGAAGCTTTCTTT. This sequence encodes CASSRQRNAEAFF.

Only a few counts were recorded for this clone. The chain is built from TRBV7-2 and TRBJ1-5, with 8 bases that match TRBD1. The CDR3 is 14 residues long. Germline CDR1 reads SGHTA; CDR2 reads FQGNSA. The junction had 5 bases not matched to a gene; V was cut back by 5 bases and J by 5 bases. In nucleotides, the CDR3 is TGTGCCAGCAGCGAGGGGACAGGTTATCAGCCCCAGCATTTT. Translation: CASSEGTGYQPQHF.

The V and J genes are TRBV4-1 and TRBJ1-4; D not certain. The CDR3 consists of 18 residues. With 0 bases removed from V and 0 bases from J, the gap between germline ends came to 14 bases. Germline CDR1 MGHRA, CDR2 YSYEKL. The DNA for the CDR3 is TGCGCCAGCAGCCAAGAACCCCCGCACACCGCAACTAATGAAAAACTGTTTTTT. Amino acids: CASSQEPPHTATNEKLFF.

As concerns this clone: Other DNA sequences within the sample encode an identical CDR3. The chain employs TRBV28 and TRBJ1-1; D is uncertain. Looked up from germline, CDR1 is MDHEN and CDR2 is SYDVKM. There are 11 residues in the CDR3. The V gene lost 7 bases and the J gene lost 0 bases, with 3 bases spanning the gap. The CDR3 DNA sequence: TGTGCCAGCACGGTGAACACTGAAGCTTTCTTT. Its translation: CASTVNTEAFF.

In the case of this clone: Other DNA sequences from this sample encode an identical CDR3 as well. The genes are TRBV27 and TRBJ1-1; 9 bases line up with TRBD1. Germline V CDR1 and CDR2: MNHEY, SMNVEV (reference sequence). The CDR3 runs to 12 residues. J was trimmed by 7 bases and V by 3 bases; bases with no gene match: 0. The CDR3 loop is CASSLGQGEAFF. The CDR3 nucleotides are TGTGCCAGCAGTTTGGGACAGGGTGAAGCTTTCTTT.

The chain recombines TRBV2 with TRBJ2-2; maybe TRBD2 (5 bases). The CDR3 covers 14 residues. V was clipped by 3 bases and J by 9 bases, with 14 bases between them. Germline V gene sequence: CDR1 SNHLY, CDR2 FYNNEI. The CDR3 bases are TGTGCCAGCAGTGAGGCTAGCTCGATTAGGGAGCTGTTTTTT. Protein: CASSEASSIRELFF.

V usage is TRBV5-1 and J usage is TRBJ2-3, with 10 bases aligning to TRBD2. V lost 2 bases, J lost 4 bases, and 1 base stayed unmatched. The CDR3 runs 14 residues. Germline CDR1 and CDR2: SGHRS and YFSETQ. The CDR3 spells CASSLGTSADTQYF. CDR3 bases: TGCGCCAGCAGCTTAGGGACTAGCGCAGATACGCAGTATTTT.

The chain has TRBV7-6 and TRBJ2-3; perhaps TRBD2 as D (6 bases). V was pared by 1 base and J by 7 bases, with 15 bases between. CDR3 length: 15 amino acids. Germline lookup yields CDR1 SGHVS and CDR2 FNYEAQ. DNA for the CDR3: TGTGCCAGCAGCTTAGACGGGACTGTGCCTCATACGCAGTATTTT. The encoded protein is CASSLDGTVPHTQYF.

The chain joins TRBV4-2 to TRBJ2-7, with 9 positions matching TRBD2. CDR1 and CDR2 (germline): LGHNA, YNFKEQ. CDR3 length: 16 residues. Germline trimming cut 1 base from V and 1 base from J; bases unmatched to any gene: 5. CDR3 residues: CASSQAPAGGSYEQYF. CDR3 nucleotide sequence: TGTGCCAGCAGCCAAGCGCCGGCGGGAGGGTCCTACGAGCAGTACTTC.

This clone was detected once. The chain has TRBV6-5 and TRBJ2-5, with D perhaps matching TRBD1 (5 bases). CDR3 length: 13 amino acids. Germline values: CDR1 MNHEY, CDR2 SVGAGI. V was cut by 6 bases and J by 2 bases, with 10 bases left in between. CDR3 sequence: CASSATEQETQYF. CDR3 nucleotide sequence: TGTGCCAGCAGCGCGACAGAGCAAGAGACCCAGTACTTC.

The V and J genes are TRBV15 and TRBJ1-6; D possibly corresponds to TRBD1 (5 bases). Trimming took 5 bases from V and 9 from J, leaving 14 bases between them. CDR1 LNHNV and CDR2 YYDKDF come from the germline V gene (reference sequence). The CDR3 runs to 14 residues. In DNA, the CDR3 is TGTGCCACCAGCTTGGGAGGGGTTGGTTCACCCCTCCACTTT. Translated, it gives CATSLGGVGSPLHF.